The 26 T cell receptor beta chains below come from one sample, sequenced in a study of identical twins. TCRdb re-derived calls from the 5' RACE reads in MiXCR, one entry per CDR3 protein. The table records about 160,000 distinct CDR3 sequences, roughly 3.5% of them present only once. The sequenced sample was memory T cells sorted from blood. The receptors derive from a man aged 18 to 29 in good health.

This clonotype occurred many times. The chain links TRBV27 to TRBJ1-6; possible D gene TRBD1, 6 bases. The CDR3 totals 15 residues. Germline lookup yields CDR1 MNHEY and CDR2 SMNVEV (reference sequence). The V gene lost 6 bases and the J gene lost 7 bases, with 16 bases spanning the gap. CDR3 DNA sequence: TGTGCCAGCAGCTTCGGGGGGGCTCGGAATTCACCCCTCCACTTT. Its protein is CASSFGGARNSPLHF.

This clonotype appeared many times. The V call is TRBV24-1, the J call TRBJ2-3; 9 bases are a match to TRBD1. This CDR3 is 15 amino acids long. Germline trimming cut 3 bases from V and 6 bases from J; bases unmatched to any gene: 6. The V gene's germline CDR1 is KGHDR and CDR2 SFDVKD. CDR3 in amino acids: CATSDPGTGPDTQYF. The DNA for the CDR3 is TGTGCCACCAGTGATCCCGGGACAGGGCCCGATACGCAGTATTTT.

V usage is TRBV20-1 and J usage is TRBJ1-6, with D hard to call. Germline loops: CDR1 DFQATT, CDR2 SNEGSKA (reference sequence). The CDR3 runs to 12 residues. Between the trimmed V and J ends, which lost 6 bases and 8 bases, there was a span of 11 bases. The CDR3 DNA reads TGCAGTGCGATCACTGGGGATTCACCCCTCCACTTT. Translating it yields CSAITGDSPLHF.

This clonotype was detected ten times or more. CDR3 sequence reads: CSAREGRDPYNEQFF. DNA of the CDR3: TGCAGTGCTAGAGAGGGACGGGATCCCTACAATGAGCAGTTCTTC. The chain combines TRBV20-1 with TRBJ2-1; TRBD1 or TRBD2 may be the D gene (5 bases each). CDR3 length: 15 amino acids. V dropped 0 bases and J dropped 2 bases, with 11 bases sitting between them. Germline V gene sequence: CDR1 DFQATT, CDR2 SNEGSKA (reference sequence).

This clonotype was observed at least ten times. This chain links TRBV19 with TRBJ2-1; 9 positions match TRBD2. J gave up 7 bases and V 7 bases, and 8 bases lay outside the gene matches. CDR1 is LNHDA and CDR2 is SQIVND in the germline V gene (reference sequence). CDR3 length: 14 amino acids. CDR3 bases: TGTGCCAGTACGGCCCCTAGCGGGAAGAATGAGCAGTTCTTC. This codes for CASTAPSGKNEQFF. Together with reference TRBV19 and TRBJ2-1, the CDR3 gives the full variable domain: DGGITQSPKYLFRKEGQNVTLSCEQNLNHDAMYWYRQDPGQGLRLIYYSQIVNDFQKGDIAEGYSVSREKKESFPLTVTSAQKNPTAFYLCASTAPSGKNEQFFGPGTRLTVL.

This clonotype was detected ten times or more. The chain joins TRBV7-9 to TRBJ1-2; D gene ambiguous. Germline V lookup: CDR1 SEHNR, CDR2 FQNEAQ (reference sequence). The CDR3 consists of 17 residues. The V end lost 1 base, the J end lost 3 bases, and 18 bases lay between the germline ends. In DNA, the CDR3 is TGTGCCAGCAGCTTAGGTAGAGGATGGGTGTCTGACTATGGCTACACCTTC. Translated, it gives CASSLGRGWVSDYGYTF.

This clonotype was seen repeatedly, ten times or more. V and J are TRBV20-1 and TRBJ2-2; 9 nucleotides align to TRBD2. The germline V gene encodes CDR1 DFQATT and CDR2 SNEGSKA (reference sequence). The CDR3 has 15 residues. After removal of 6 bases from V and 3 bases from J, the junction contained 8 bases not matched to a gene. CDR3 DNA: TGCAGTGCGACCCCACTAGCGGGTTACACCGGGGAGCTGTTTTTT. Protein: CSATPLAGYTGELFF.

This clonotype was recorded many times. This chain connects TRBV20-1 to TRBJ2-3, with 7 bases matching TRBD1. The CDR3 is made up of 13 amino acids. Per germline, CDR1 DFQATT and CDR2 SNEGSKA (reference sequence). The V and J ends lost 7 bases and 4 bases, in that order; junction bases with no gene match: 8. This CDR3 reads CSVPHRGSDTQYF. DNA of the CDR3: TGCAGTGTCCCCCACAGGGGCTCAGATACGCAGTATTTT.

This clonotype was detected many times. The V gene is TRBV5-1, the J gene TRBJ2-3; perhaps TRBD1 as D (6 bases). The CDR3 contains 15 residues. Germline values: CDR1 SGHRS, CDR2 YFSETQ. Trimming stripped 0 bases from V and 1 base from J, with 9 bases between. The CDR3 DNA reads as TGCGCCAGCAGCTTGGCAGGGGTGGGCACAGATACGCAGTATTTT. Amino acids: CASSLAGVGTDTQYF.

The sample holds many counts of this clonotype. This chain joins TRBV29-1 and TRBJ2-5, with 10 bases lining up with TRBD1. Germline values: CDR1 SQVTM, CDR2 ANQGSEA. V trimming: 3 bases; J trimming: 9 bases; junction bases outside the gene matches: 7. This CDR3 region has 13 residues. The CDR3 here is CSVDGTGAWAQYF. DNA of the CDR3: TGCAGCGTTGATGGGACAGGGGCTTGGGCCCAGTACTTC.

This clonotype was recorded at least ten times. The chain recombines TRBV4-1 with TRBJ1-1; the D gene is possibly TRBD1 (6 bases). The CDR3 is 15 residues long. Trimming shortened V by 2 bases and J by 4 bases, and 14 bases separated the two germline ends. Germline CDR1 is MGHRA and CDR2 is YSYEKL. The DNA of the CDR3 is TGCGCCAGCAGCCAATCCCCTGACAGGCTCACTGAAGCTTTCTTT. As protein: CASSQSPDRLTEAFF.

This clonotype was detected ten times or more. The gene calls are TRBV7-2 and TRBJ1-4; 9 positions match TRBD1. Germline V lookup: CDR1 SGHTA, CDR2 FQGNSA. The CDR3 is 15 amino acids. The V and J ends lost 4 bases and 5 bases, in that order; junction bases with no gene match: 5. The CDR3 nucleotides read TGTGCCAGCAGCTCCCGGACAGGGGTCAATGAAAAACTGTTTTTT. Translation gives CASSSRTGVNEKLFF.

The V call is TRBV21-1, the J call TRBJ1-3; the D call of TRBD1 is as the table states it, not checked on the DNA. TRBV21-1 represents a pseudogene. The CDR3 sequence is 15 residues long. The CDR3 sequence is CASAGQGPSGNTIYF. CDR3 sequence (DNA): TGTGCCAGCGCGGGACAGGGGCCCTCTGGAAACACCATATATTTT.

This clonotype appeared many times. This chain uses TRBV10-1 with TRBJ2-2; D remains unclear. The CDR3 is 13 residues long. Deletions cut 4 bases from V and 10 bases from J, with 13 bases between. The germline CDR1 and CDR2 sequences are WNHNN and SYGVQD (reference sequence). CDR3 in DNA: TGCGCCAGCAGTGCCCAGCCATCGATGGAGCTGTTTTTT. Amino acids: CASSAQPSMELFF.

This clonotype was counted at least ten times. V and J are TRBV5-1 and TRBJ2-1, with 10 bases fitting TRBD2. The germline gives CDR1 SGHRS, CDR2 YFSETQ. V shed 5 bases, J shed 10 bases, and the junction held 9 bases outside the gene matches. CDR3 size: 14 residues. CDR3 sequence (DNA): TGCGCCAGCAGTGGTCTAGCGGGAGATTGGGAGCAGTTCTTC. This translates into CASSGLAGDWEQFF.

In this sample, this clonotype turned up many times. V is TRBV20-1 and J is TRBJ2-7; 8 bases match TRBD1. CDR3 length equals 12 residues. The germline V gene encodes CDR1 DFQATT and CDR2 SNEGSKA (reference sequence). Trimming removed 7 bases from V and 0 bases from J; junction bases left unmatched: 2. CDR3 bases: TGCAGTGGGACAGGGAGCTCCTACGAGCAGTACTTC. This translates into CSGTGSSYEQYF.

The sample holds many counts of this clonotype. The chain recombines TRBV6-5 with TRBJ1-1, with D unclear. The V end was cut by 0 bases, the J end by 3 bases, with 2 bases between. This CDR3 spans 12 amino acids. Germline CDR1 reads MNHEY; CDR2 reads SVGAGI. CDR3 in amino acids: CASSYSDTEAFF. The CDR3 DNA reads TGTGCCAGCAGTTACTCGGACACTGAAGCTTTCTTT.

This clonotype was detected many times. The chain uses TRBV4-2 and TRBJ1-5; 9 bases align to TRBD1. V lost 3 bases and J lost 3; bases outside the gene matches: 6. Germline CDR1 is LGHNA and CDR2 is YNFKEQ. CDR3 length: 16 residues. The CDR3 DNA sequence: TGTGCCAGCAGCCAGGACCGACAGGGGGTCAATCAGCCCCAGCATTTT. Translation gives CASSQDRQGVNQPQHF.

This clonotype has only a few counts. The chain carries TRBV6-2 or TRBV6-3 and TRBJ1-6, with 8 bases that match TRBD1. Germline lookup yields CDR1 MNHEY and CDR2 SVGEGT. CDR3 size: 17 residues. J was trimmed by 6 bases and V by 0 bases; bases with no gene match: 7. CDR3 bases: TGTGCCAGCAGTTACTCGAGAGCGGGACAGGTTAATTCACCCCTCCACTTT. Protein sequence: CASSYSRAGQVNSPLHF.

The sample holds many counts of this clonotype. The chain is built from TRBV25-1 and TRBJ2-3; D is ambiguous. Looked up from germline, CDR1 is MGHDK and CDR2 is SYGVNS. The length of the CDR3 is 16 residues. Trimming took off 1 base at V and 3 bases at J, with 14 bases between the two ends. The CDR3 sequence: CASSEFPHPRTDTQYF. The CDR3 coding sequence is TGTGCCAGCAGTGAATTTCCCCACCCCAGGACAGATACGCAGTATTTT.

Ten or more counts support this clonotype. The chain joins TRBV29-1 to TRBJ2-2, with 7 bases aligning to TRBD2. The J segment lost 1 base and the V segment lost 4 bases, leaving 3 bases of the junction unmatched. In germline, CDR1 is SQVTM, CDR2 ANQGSEA. This CDR3 is built from 14 residues. The DNA of the CDR3 is TGCAGCGTTGTTGGCGGGAGGAACACCGGGGAGCTGTTTTTT. Translating gives CSVVGGRNTGELFF.

The table lists this clonotype with many counts. The chain uses TRBV5-6 and TRBJ1-5; 8 nucleotides align to TRBD1. The CDR3 covers 16 residues. V shed 2 bases and J 2 bases; nucleotides not matched to a gene: 6. The germline V gene has CDR1 SGHDT and CDR2 YYEEEE. The CDR3 region is CASSFQQGGGNQPQHF. In DNA form, the CDR3 reads TGTGCCAGCAGCTTTCAACAGGGGGGCGGCAATCAGCCCCAGCATTTT.

Ten or more counts support this clonotype. The gene calls are TRBV10-3 and TRBJ2-3, with 9 bases that match TRBD2. This CDR3 spans 17 amino acids. From germline, CDR1 is ENHRY and CDR2 SYGVKD. After removal of 3 bases from V and 4 bases from J, the junction contained 11 bases not matched to a gene. The CDR3 DNA sequence: TGTGCCATCAGTGACGATCCGGGACTAGCTCCCGCAGATACGCAGTATTTT. The encoded protein is CAISDDPGLAPADTQYF.

The sample holds many counts of this clonotype. The chain has TRBV12-3 or TRBV12-4 and TRBJ1-5; D gene ambiguous. The CDR3 spans 13 residues. Trimming removed 10 bases at V and 0 bases at J, with 10 bases between. The chain's CDR3 is CAISGGSNQPQHF. CDR3 DNA sequence: TGTGCCATTTCAGGCGGTAGCAATCAGCCCCAGCATTTT.

This clonotype came up many times. V and J are TRBV11-3 and TRBJ2-3; 13 bases agree with TRBD2. The CDR3 runs 16 residues. Losses at the gene ends were 4 bases for V and 3 bases for J; bases not matched to a gene: 4. Germline V gene lookup returns CDR1 SGHNT and CDR2 YENEEA. CDR3 sequence: CASSSLAGGPTDTQYF. CDR3 coding DNA: TGTGCCAGCAGCTCACTAGCGGGAGGGCCTACAGATACGCAGTATTTT.

V usage is TRBV4-3 and J usage is TRBJ2-2, with 7 bases matching TRBD1. V lost 1 base, J lost 7 bases, and 6 bases stayed unmatched. Germline V gene lookup returns CDR1 LGHNA and CDR2 YSLEER. The CDR3 length is 15 residues. The CDR3 sequence is CASSQGRGQHGELFF. Here the CDR3 DNA reads TGCGCCAGCAGCCAAGGCCGGGGACAGCACGGGGAGCTGTTTTTT.